This entry lists 18 T cell receptor beta chains sequenced from one sample in a study of blood T cell repertoires in COVID-19. Produced via immunoSEQ multiplex PCR; TCRdb's table is partial and in-frame only. Altogether tens of thousands of clones are present, roughly 80% being singletons, with the ten largest covering 29%. The sample taken for sequencing was peripheral blood. The receptors stem from an elderly man with active or convalescent COVID-19.

The chain recombines TRBV19 with TRBJ2-1, with TRBD1 identical over 10 bases. This CDR3 is built from 15 residues. V was pared by 7 bases and J by 9 bases, with 12 bases of the junction left unmatched. Germline CDR1 is LNHDA and CDR2 is SQIVND (reference sequence). The CDR3 nucleotides are TGTGCCAGTACTAGAACCGGGACAGGGGTTATTGAGCAGTTCTTC. Translating it yields CASTRTGTGVIEQFF. Full variable domain (outside the CDR3, taken from reference TRBV19 and TRBJ2-1): DGGITQSPKYLFRKEGQNVTLSCEQNLNHDAMYWYRQDPGQGLRLIYYSQIVNDFQKGDIAEGYSVSREKKESFPLTVTSAQKNPTAFYLCASTRTGTGVIEQFFGPGTRLTVL.

The chain joins TRBV10-2 to TRBJ2-1; 16 nucleotides agree with TRBD2. V trimming: 2 bases; J trimming: 8 bases; junction bases outside the gene matches: 12. The V gene's germline CDR1 is WSHSY and CDR2 SAAADI. This CDR3 region has 19 residues. Written as DNA, the CDR3 is TGCGCCAGCAGTGAGACAAGGCCGGGACTAGCGGGGGGGCGGGATGAGCAGTTCTTC. Protein: CASSETRPGLAGGRDEQFF.

This rearrangement joins TRBV2 to TRBJ2-7, with 12 bases identical to TRBD1. Germline CDR1 SNHLY, CDR2 FYNNEI. CDR3 length: 15 residues. Germline trimming cut 2 bases from V and 3 bases from J; bases unmatched to any gene: 2. This CDR3 is CASSERDRGLYEQYF. The CDR3 DNA reads as TGTGCCAGCAGTGAAAGGGACAGGGGGCTCTACGAGCAGTACTTC.

The rearrangement uses TRBV6-2 or TRBV6-3 and TRBJ2-7; TRBD1 aligns across 7 bases. This CDR3 region has 14 residues. CDR1 MNHEY and CDR2 SVGEGT come from the germline V gene. J gave up 2 bases and V 2 bases, and 3 bases lay outside the gene matches. The CDR3 reads CASSYPGTAYEQYF. The CDR3, as DNA: TGTGCCAGCAGTTACCCCGGGACAGCCTACGAGCAGTACTTC.

This rearrangement joins TRBV6-5 to TRBJ1-1, with D unresolved. CDR3 length: 12 amino acids. V was shortened by 4 bases and J by 1 base, with 4 bases between the two germline ends. Germline values: CDR1 MNHEY, CDR2 SVGAGI. The CDR3 DNA reads as TGTGCCAGCAGTTCTCCGAACACTGAAGCTTTCTTT. This codes for CASSSPNTEAFF.

The V gene is TRBV15, the J gene TRBJ2-4, with 12 bases identical to TRBD2. The CDR3 covers 18 residues. CDR1 and CDR2 (germline): LNHNV, YYDKDF (reference sequence). V was pared by 1 base and J by 0 bases, with 4 bases of the junction left unmatched. The CDR3 spells CATSRATSGRLAKNIQYF. CDR3 nucleotide sequence: TGTGCCACCAGCAGAGCGACTAGCGGGAGACTAGCCAAAAACATTCAGTACTTC. Filled out from reference TRBV15 and TRBJ2-4, the complete variable domain reads DAMVIQNPRYQVTQFGKPVTLSCSQTLNHNVMYWYQQKSSQAPKLLFHYYDKDFNNEADTPDNFQSRRPNTSFCFLDIRSPGLGDTAMYLCATSRATSGRLAKNIQYFGAGTRLSVL.

CDR3 coding DNA: TGTGCCAGTAGTCACCGGGGGACAGGGGTCCGGGGGCCAAACAATGAGCAGTTCTTC. Its translation: CASSHRGTGVRGPNNEQFF. The genes are TRBV19 and TRBJ2-1, with 10 positions matching TRBD1. Germline V lookup: CDR1 LNHDA, CDR2 SQIVND (reference sequence). The junction had 18 bases not matched to a gene; V was cut back by 5 bases and J by 5 bases. The CDR3 runs 19 residues.

This clone was observed a single time. This chain connects TRBV18 to TRBJ2-5, with 8 bases fitting TRBD2. V was clipped by 3 bases and J by 5 bases; unmatched bases: 8. This CDR3 is built from 15 residues. The V gene's germline CDR1 is KGHSH and CDR2 LQKENI. In nucleotides, the CDR3 is TGTGCCAGCTCACCGGCAGCGGGAGTGATGGAGACCCAGTACTTC. It encodes CASSPAAGVMETQYF.

At least ten counts were recorded for this clone. At the DNA level, this CDR3 is encoded by other sequences in the same sample as well. The CDR3: CASSPRLAGGPGETQYF. For the CDR3, the DNA is TGTGCCAGCAGCCCTAGACTAGCGGGAGGGCCGGGGGAGACCCAGTACTTC. The chain has TRBV11-3 and TRBJ2-5; TRBD2 matches at 14 bases. Germline V lookup: CDR1 SGHNT, CDR2 YENEEA. The CDR3 sequence is 17 residues long. V trimming: 5 bases; J trimming: 5 bases; junction bases outside the gene matches: 10.

This sequence joins TRBV12-3 or TRBV12-4 and TRBJ1-1; D is perhaps TRBD1 (5 bases). Trimming shortened V by 3 bases and J by 8 bases, and 13 bases separated the two germline ends. This CDR3 is built from 13 residues. CDR3: CASSFGGGGEAFF. Here the CDR3 DNA reads TGTGCCAGCAGTTTTGGGGGAGGCGGGGAAGCTTTCTTT.

The J gene is TRBJ1-4, the V gene TRBV7-9; TRBD1 is a possible D gene (6 bases). The CDR3 is made up of 15 amino acids. V lost 2 bases and J lost 4, with 11 bases in between. Germline CDR1 and CDR2: SEHNR and FQNEAQ (reference sequence). CDR3 region: CASSLTGQLNEKLFF. In DNA, the CDR3 is TGTGCCAGCAGCTTAACCGGACAGCTTAATGAAAAACTGTTTTTT. Complete variable domain (other parts from reference TRBV7-9 and TRBJ1-4): DTGVSQNPRHKITKRGQNVTFRCDPISEHNRLYWYRQTLGQGPEFLTYFQNEAQLEKSRLLSDRFSAERPKGSFSTLEIQRTEQGDSAMYLCASSLTGQLNEKLFFGSGTQLSVL.

This clone was detected only once. The chain is built from TRBV19 and TRBJ2-2, with 9 bases lining up with TRBD1. There are 15 residues in the CDR3. From germline, CDR1 is LNHDA and CDR2 SQIVND (reference sequence). The V gene end was trimmed by 5 bases and the J gene end by 4 bases; junction bases not matched to a gene: 5. The CDR3 DNA reads TGTGCCAGTAGTCTGGGGACAGGGCTCACCGGGGAGCTGTTTTTT. Encoded protein: CASSLGTGLTGELFF. The variable domain in full, completed from reference TRBV19 and TRBJ2-2, reads DGGITQSPKYLFRKEGQNVTLSCEQNLNHDAMYWYRQDPGQGLRLIYYSQIVNDFQKGDIAEGYSVSREKKESFPLTVTSAQKNPTAFYLCASSLGTGLTGELFFGEGSRLTVL.

This clone has only one observation. This sequence joins TRBV4-2 and TRBJ1-1, with TRBD1 as a possible D gene (5 bases). Germline V gene lookup returns CDR1 LGHNA and CDR2 YNFKEQ. Trimming shortened V by 0 bases and J by 0 bases, and 20 bases separated the two germline ends. The CDR3 has 19 residues. The CDR3 here is CASSQEPQQGGRMNTEAFF. The DNA of the CDR3 is TGTGCCAGCAGCCAAGAGCCTCAGCAGGGAGGGCGCATGAACACTGAAGCTTTCTTT.

This clone was counted a few times. The chain uses TRBV7-8 and TRBJ2-1; D is unclear. CDR3 length: 11 amino acids. CDR1 is SGHVS, CDR2 FQNEAQ, per germline. V was shortened by 6 bases and J by 6 bases, with 6 bases between the two germline ends. CDR3 amino acids: CASRATNEQFF. The CDR3 region has the DNA TGTGCCAGCAGAGCCACCAATGAGCAGTTCTTC. The full variable domain, completed using reference TRBV7-8 and TRBJ2-1, is GAGVSQSPRYKVAKRGQDVALRCDPISGHVSLFWYQQALGQGPEFLTYFQNEAQLDKSGLPSDRFFAERPEGSVSTLKIQRTQQEDSAVYLCASRATNEQFFGPGTRLTVL.

CDR3 protein: CASSRGLAGVGTGELFF. CDR3 sequence (DNA): TGTGCCAGCAGCAGGGGACTAGCGGGAGTTGGCACCGGGGAGCTGTTTTTT. The chain has TRBV7-9 and TRBJ2-2; TRBD2 matches 14 bases. This CDR3 contains 17 residues. The trim removed 5 bases at V and 4 bases at J, leaving 6 bases unmatched. The germline CDR1 and CDR2 sequences are SEHNR and FQNEAQ (reference sequence).

In its sample, this clone was seen once. The chain combines TRBV10-1 with TRBJ1-3; the match to TRBD1 covers 11 bases. The trim removed 6 bases at V and 6 bases at J, leaving 22 bases unmatched. Germline assignment: CDR1 WNHNN and CDR2 SYGVQD (reference sequence). This CDR3 spans 20 amino acids. DNA for the CDR3: TGCGCCAGCAGCCACCCCCGATTGGACAGGGGGCAAGTCTTAAAAAACACCATATATTTT. This sequence encodes CASSHPRLDRGQVLKNTIYF.

The rearrangement links TRBV3-1 (or the pseudogene TRBV3-2) to TRBJ2-2; D may be TRBD1 (5 bases). V was shortened by 1 base and J by 0 bases, with 9 bases between the two germline ends. The CDR3 totals 16 residues. The germline CDR1 and CDR2 sequences are LGHDT and YNNKEL (reference sequence). The CDR3 bases are TGTGCCAGCAGCCAAGCCGGACATACGAACACCGGGGAGCTGTTTTTT. Its protein is CASSQAGHTNTGELFF.

The chain couples TRBV12-3 or TRBV12-4 to TRBJ2-5; 8 bases are shared with TRBD1. The CDR3 consists of 13 residues. V gave up 7 bases and J gave up 9 bases; unmatched junction bases: 10. Written as DNA, the CDR3 is TGTGCCAGCAATCGGGACAGGCGGAGAGCCCAGTACTTC. This translates into CASNRDRRRAQYF.